This TCR beta chain is from a study of T cells in Graves' hyperthyroidism and ophthalmopathy. Amplified TCR beta CDR3 regions came from RNA transcripts. HTBI primers drove first-round RT-PCR of the TCR CDR3. TCRdb itself ran the multiplex PCR reads through MiXCR, one entry per CDR3 protein. The sample yields hundreds of thousands of distinct CDR3 sequences, about 14% seen once. Germline loops: CDR1 LNHDA, CDR2 SQIVND (reference sequence). The V gene lost 5 bases and the J gene lost 3 bases, with 10 bases spanning the gap. The CDR3 runs 14 residues. The TCR originated in a woman between 50 and 59 years old with Graves' ophthalmopathy. The J gene is TRBJ1-4, the V gene TRBV19; D is unclear. Specimen: blood. CDR3 nucleotide sequence: TGTGCCAGTAGTGAAGGGCTGGCTAATGAAAAACTGTTTTTT. Protein sequence: CASSEGLANEKLFF.